Here is one T cell receptor (beta chain) with its context. This specimen comes from a study of blood T cell repertoires in COVID-19. The data were produced by immunoSEQ multiplex PCR, yet TCRdb's version contains in-frame clones alone and is incomplete. The data hold some 270,000 clones, with roughly 90% observed a single time. The junction had 5 bases not matched to a gene; V was cut back by 7 bases and J by 5 bases. This CDR3 spans 13 amino acids. CDR1 is MRHNA, CDR2 SNTAGT, per germline. The clonotype comes from a man between 25 and 39 years old with acute or convalescent COVID-19. Source material: peripheral blood. The V call is TRBV6-4, the J call TRBJ1-5; TRBD1 aligns across 7 bases. The CDR3 loop reads CASTYRGDQPQHF. DNA for the CDR3: TGTGCCAGCACCTACAGGGGAGATCAGCCCCAGCATTTT.